This T cell receptor beta chain is drawn from a study of blood T cell repertoires in COVID-19. Study overall: T cells, B-cell-depleted T cells, or PBMCs supplied cDNA or gDNA.

Authors' data handling: Amplification with reference gene primers provided the estimates of nucleated cell counts. The method was immunoSEQ multiplex PCR; TCRdb's version includes in-frame clones alone and lacks a portion of them. That table gives V, J and clone size, and the DNA gave D and trimming. The sample records about 94,000 clones, around 82% being singletons. This CDR3 contains 15 residues. The J segment lost 0 bases and the V segment lost 5 bases, leaving 4 bases of the junction unmatched. Germline V gene data show CDR1 as LNHNV and CDR2 as YYDKDF (reference sequence). The chain couples TRBV15 to TRBJ2-3, with 8 bases aligning to TRBD2. This TCR was sampled from a man aged 55 to 70 with acute or convalescent COVID-19. The sequenced material came from peripheral blood. CDR3 bases: TGTGCCACCAGCCGGATAGCGGGGAGCACAGATACGCAGTATTTT. Translation gives CATSRIAGSTDTQYF. Full variable domain (missing parts from reference TRBV15 and TRBJ2-3): DAMVIQNPRYQVTQFGKPVTLSCSQTLNHNVMYWYQQKSSQAPKLLFHYYDKDFNNEADTPDNFQSRRPNTSFCFLDIRSPGLGDTAMYLCATSRIAGSTDTQYFGPGTRLTVL.